This T cell receptor beta chain derives from a study of blood T cell repertoires in COVID-19. Here immunoSEQ multiplex PCR was the method, and the copy in TCRdb shows in-frame clones only, minus some. The sample has roughly 100,000 clones; roughly 85% are singletons. Per germline, CDR1 SEHNR and CDR2 FQNEAQ (reference sequence). The CDR3 extends over 12 amino acids. After removal of 5 bases from V and 8 bases from J, the junction contained 4 bases not matched to a gene. The sample was peripheral blood. The genes are TRBV7-9 and TRBJ1-2, with 8 bases that match TRBD1. The source is a middle-aged man with acute or convalescent COVID-19. The CDR3 nucleotides are TGTGCCAGCAGCGAGACAGGGGCCGGCTACACCTTC. This encodes CASSETGAGYTF.